This TCR beta chain was retrieved from a study of blood T cells in healthy people across ages. Together with a sample-barcoded 5' primer, a J-beta primer mix was included in a second PCR lasting roughly 6 to 12 cycles. Each cDNA molecule carried a tag from a template-switch adaptor that contained 12 random nucleotides. TCRdb reprocessed the 5' RACE reads via MiXCR and lists one record per CDR3 protein. The profile shows 1.8 million or so distinct CDR3 sequences, about two fifths of them singletons. Per germline, CDR1 SEHNR and CDR2 FQNEAQ (reference sequence). This CDR3 region has 15 residues. With V trimmed by 4 bases and J by 8 bases, 13 bases remained unmatched.

The sequencing sample was made of blood. This TCR derives from a human donor in good health. The genes are TRBV7-9 and TRBJ1-2, with 7 bases fitting TRBD1. CDR3 residues: CASSSPGRGLKGYTF. CDR3 in DNA: TGTGCCAGCAGCTCCCCCGGCAGGGGGTTGAAGGGCTACACCTTC.